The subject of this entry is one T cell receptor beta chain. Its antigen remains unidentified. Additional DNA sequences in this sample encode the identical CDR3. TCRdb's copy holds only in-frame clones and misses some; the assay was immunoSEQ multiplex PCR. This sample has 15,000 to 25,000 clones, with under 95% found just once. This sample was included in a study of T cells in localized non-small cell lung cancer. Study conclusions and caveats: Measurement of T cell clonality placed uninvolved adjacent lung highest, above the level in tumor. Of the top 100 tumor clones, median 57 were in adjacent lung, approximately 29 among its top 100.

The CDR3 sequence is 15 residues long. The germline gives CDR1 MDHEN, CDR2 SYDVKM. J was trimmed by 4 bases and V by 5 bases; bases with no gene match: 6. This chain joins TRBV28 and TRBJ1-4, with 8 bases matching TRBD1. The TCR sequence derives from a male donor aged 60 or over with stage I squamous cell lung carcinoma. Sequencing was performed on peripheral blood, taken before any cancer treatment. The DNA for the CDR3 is TGTGCCAGCAGTCTGGGACAGGCCGTTAATGAAAAACTGTTTTTT. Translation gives CASSLGQAVNEKLFF. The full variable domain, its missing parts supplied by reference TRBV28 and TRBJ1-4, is DVKVTQSSRYLVKRTGEKVFLECVQDMDHENMFWYRQDPGLGLRLIYFSYDVKMKEKGDIPEGYSVSREKKERFSLILESASTNQTSMYLCASSLGQAVNEKLFFGSGTQLSVL.